This T cell receptor beta chain was sequenced during a study of beta chain features in type 1 diabetes. Study-wide findings and caveats: Shorter TCRB CDR3s, moderately but significantly so, marked every one of the four CD4+ subsets in Type 1 diabetes patients.

Isolated RNA was reverse transcribed in full, so expressed TCRB transcripts were sequenced. The study sequenced naive, central memory and regulatory T cell samples to an average of around 3.4 million reads. Method: immunoSEQ multiplex PCR; TCRdb's copy keeps in-frame clones and lacks some. The sample lists under 350,000 clones; 14% were seen once. Remarks on this clone: Its target is not known.

This CDR3 spans 15 amino acids. Trimming removed 5 bases from V and 2 bases from J, with 16 bases in between. CDR1 and CDR2 (germline): SGHAT, FQDESV (reference sequence). This rearrangement joins TRBV11-1 to TRBJ2-7; D is unclear. Sequencing used naive CD4+ T cells from blood. The source is a man aged 25-45 years with type 1 diabetes. The CDR3 nucleotides are TGTGCCAGCAGCCTAACAGTAGGCTCAGCCTACGAGCAGTACTTC. Its protein is CASSLTVGSAYEQYF.